This paragraph covers one T cell receptor (beta chain) sequence. The antigen is unknown. This entry is derived from a study of shared clonotypes between healthy human individuals. Study-wide results and limits: The researchers took only blood, and tissue repertoires probably look different. Clonotypes that were shared across a handful of donors made up roughly 5% of naive CD4 clonotypes.

The repertoire was sequenced with immunoSEQ multiplex PCR; TCRdb's copy has only in-frame clones and lacks some. Among roughly 2,500,000 clones listed, more than 85% were seen once. The germline V and J ends were trimmed by 7 bases and 7 bases, with 16 bases remaining between them. Germline CDR1 and CDR2: SNHLY and FYNNEI. The CDR3 has 13 residues. Donors were healthy HIV-negative adults without recently reported acute infections or vaccinations. The source material was naive CD4+ T cells from PBMCs. Subset: CD45RA+ positively selected. This receptor was identified in a man aged 18-30 years in good health. Some clones in this sample may be carry-over from other donors' samples. The chain links TRBV2 to TRBJ1-2; D uncertain. The CDR3 region is CASIPGIPVGYTF. DNA of the CDR3: TGTGCCAGCATCCCCGGGATCCCAGTTGGCTACACCTTC.